These T cell receptor beta chains were read from a single sample in a study of blood T cell repertoires in COVID-19. TCRdb's table, derived via immunoSEQ multiplex PCR, lists solely in-frame clones and lacks some. The sample records roughly 75,000 clones, 81% being singletons. Sequences were obtained from peripheral blood. The receptors derive from a woman between 70 and 85 years old with acute or convalescent COVID-19. CDR3s include the opening cysteine and the closing phenylalanine or tryptophan. D genes are given only for firm matches. Size is stated for part of the rows, as once, few or many counts, or as a class when the clone is expanded.

clone_size d_call j_call v_call cdr3_nt cdr3_aa
. TRBD1 TRBJ1-1 TRBV19 TGTGCCAGTAGTAGACAGGGGGCCGCTGGGAACACTGAAGCTTTCTTT CASSRQGAAGNTEAFF
. TRBD1 TRBJ1-3 TRBV19 TGTGCCAGTGCCCGGGGACAGGGAAACACCATATATTTT CASARGQGNTIYF
. TRBD1 TRBJ1-1 TRBV19 TGTGCCAGTAGTATAGATTGGTTGGGACAGGCGAGAACTGAAGCTTTCTTT CASSIDWLGQARTEAFF
. TRBD2 TRBJ2-1 TRBV29-1 TGCAGCGTCCGTGGGCTAGCGGGGGGGGCCGGCAAGGAGCAGTTCTTC CSVRGLAGGAGKEQFF
. TRBD2 TRBJ2-5 TRBV5-1 TGCGCCAGCAGACCAAGCGGGGGAGAAGAGACCCAGTACTTC CASRPSGGEETQYF
few . TRBJ1-2 TRBV6-5 TGTGCCAGCAGTTATGAGTCCCCACTGACAGGCCACGGCTACACCTTC CASSYESPLTGHGYTF
. TRBD1 TRBJ2-1 TRBV7-9 TGTGCCAGCAGCTTACAGGGACAGGGTGGGAATGAGCAGTTCTTC CASSLQGQGGNEQFF
once TRBD1 TRBJ2-7 TRBV9 TGTGCCAGCAGCGTAGGGATTGGACAGGGCTCCTACGAGCAGTACTTC CASSVGIGQGSYEQYF
. . TRBJ1-2 TRBV11-3 TGTGCCAGCAGCTTACCAACATTCCCCATTTACCCATACTATGGCTACACCTTC CASSLPTFPIYPYYGYTF
. . TRBJ1-6 TRBV6-5 TGTGCCAGCAGCATACACCAAGTCAATTCACCCCTCCACTTT CASSIHQVNSPLHF
. . TRBJ1-5 TRBV30 TGTGCCTGGAGTGTCGGGTCTTACGATCAGCCCCAGCATTTT CAWSVGSYDQPQHF